The 16 T cell receptor beta chains presented below share a single source sample, sequenced in a study of CD8 T cells in ankylosing spondylitis. Study results and limitations: A TCR beta motif of fewer than ten highly homologous variants seemed to mark ankylosing spondylitis blood.

MiXCR, run by TCRdb on the 5' RACE reads, gives a single entry per CDR3 protein. The profile shows a few hundred thousand distinct CDR3 sequences, 15% to 20% of them singletons. No cognate antigen is known for these TCRs. Sequencing used blood, either unsorted or a sorted T cell fraction (not recorded which). These receptor sequences come from a male donor with ankylosing spondylitis.

The table lists this clonotype with a few counts. This chain uses TRBV5-1 with TRBJ2-7; either TRBD1 or TRBD2 may supply D (5 bases each). CDR1 and CDR2 (germline): SGHRS, YFSETQ. The CDR3 is 14 residues long. V lost 5 bases and J lost 2, with 14 bases in between. In DNA, the CDR3 is TGCGCCAGCAGATCGACCGGGACGACCTACGAGCAGTACTTC. Its protein product is CASRSTGTTYEQYF.

The rearrangement links TRBV11-2 to TRBJ2-7; D is unresolved. The germline CDR1 and CDR2 sequences are SGHAT and FQNNGV. The CDR3 covers 14 residues. V dropped 2 bases and J dropped 7 bases, with 15 bases sitting between them. In nucleotides, the CDR3 is TGTGCCAGCAGCTTAAGTGGGTTCCAATGGGAGCAGTACTTC. Residues: CASSLSGFQWEQYF.

The chain combines TRBV3-1 with TRBJ2-1, with 8 bases aligning to TRBD2. Germline V gives CDR1 LGHDT, CDR2 YNNKEL (reference sequence). With 2 bases clipped from V and 5 bases from J, the junction kept 8 bases outside the gene matches. This CDR3 is built from 16 residues. The CDR3 reads CASSQRLALFNNEQFF. The CDR3 bases are TGTGCCAGCAGCCAACGACTAGCGCTGTTCAACAATGAGCAGTTCTTC.

This clonotype was observed a handful of times. The V gene is TRBV29-1, the J gene TRBJ1-2; D possibly corresponds to TRBD1 (5 bases). Trimming left V 8 bases short and J 5 bases short, with 15 bases between. The CDR3 contains 12 residues. The germline gives CDR1 SQVTM, CDR2 ANQGSEA. The chain's CDR3 is CSSSGGGYGYTF. The CDR3 DNA reads as TGCAGCTCGTCGGGGGGTGGATATGGCTACACCTTC.

This chain connects TRBV20-1 to TRBJ2-3; tentatively, D is TRBD2 (6 bases). CDR1 DFQATT and CDR2 SNEGSKA come from the germline V gene (reference sequence). The CDR3 has 12 residues. V lost 2 bases and J 6 bases, leaving 9 bases between the germline ends. The CDR3 reads CSARSGGDTQYF. CDR3 sequence (DNA): TGCAGTGCTAGATCCGGAGGGGATACGCAGTATTTT.

This clonotype was picked up a small number of times. This chain joins TRBV9 and TRBJ1-1; maybe TRBD1 (5 bases). V dropped 2 bases and J dropped 0 bases, with 11 bases sitting between them. There are 15 residues in the CDR3. Looked up from germline, CDR1 is SGDLS and CDR2 is YYNGEE. This chain's CDR3 is CASSVDKFMNTEAFF. For the CDR3, the DNA is TGTGCCAGCAGCGTGGACAAATTTATGAACACTGAAGCTTTCTTT.

The V call is TRBV7-3, the J call TRBJ2-7, with D tentatively TRBD1 (6 bases). In germline, CDR1 is SGHTA, CDR2 FQGTGA. The V end was cut by 2 bases, the J end by 1 base, with 18 bases between. The CDR3 spans 17 residues. The CDR3: CASSLDGTPDSSYEQYF. CDR3 in DNA: TGTGCCAGCAGCTTAGATGGGACACCCGACAGTTCCTACGAGCAGTACTTC.

This clonotype was seen at least ten times. V gene TRBV7-2 combines with J gene TRBJ2-5, with D possibly being TRBD2 (5 bases). Germline CDR1 is SGHTA and CDR2 is FQGNSA. CDR3 length: 14 residues. Trimming took off 1 base at V and 5 bases at J, with 11 bases between the two ends. The CDR3 bases are TGTGCCAGCAGCTTAGAAGCTAGCAGGGAGACCCAGTACTTC. It encodes CASSLEASRETQYF.

This clonotype turned up a few times. The chain combines TRBV12-3 or TRBV12-4 with TRBJ2-6; tentative D call: TRBD1 (5 bases). The CDR3 covers 17 residues. V lost 7 bases and J 3 bases, leaving 19 bases between the germline ends. CDR3 sequence (DNA): TGTGCCAGCACCGGATGGCAGGGTGCCTTTGGGGCCAACGTCCTGACTTTC. This gives the protein CASTGWQGAFGANVLTF.

The sample holds many counts of this clonotype. The rearrangement links TRBV12-3 or TRBV12-4 to TRBJ1-2, with D maybe TRBD1 (6 bases). Trimming took 6 bases from V and 0 from J, leaving 11 bases between them. The CDR3 runs 14 residues. In nucleotides, the CDR3 is TGTGCCAGCAGCTCGGGGGCGACTAACTATGGCTACACCTTC. Protein sequence: CASSSGATNYGYTF.

This clonotype was found a few times. The genes are TRBV5-4 and TRBJ1-2; weak D call: TRBD1 (5 bases). Trimming removed 5 bases from V and 3 bases from J, with 17 bases in between. Per germline, CDR1 SGHNT and CDR2 YYREEE (reference sequence). This CDR3 region has 15 residues. CDR3 DNA: TGTGCCAGCAGTCTCCGTACGACAGTCTACTATGGCTACACCTTC. Its protein is CASSLRTTVYYGYTF.

This clonotype was seen a handful of times. This rearrangement joins TRBV3-1 to TRBJ1-2; the D is unclear. Trimming took 0 bases from V and 3 from J, leaving 8 bases between them. The CDR3 length is 14 residues. The germline CDR1 and CDR2 sequences are LGHDT and YNNKEL (reference sequence). The DNA for the CDR3 is TGTGCCAGCAGCCAAGATCGAGGACACTATGGCTACACCTTC. This gives the protein CASSQDRGHYGYTF.

The rearrangement links TRBV20-1 to TRBJ2-7; 7 bases are shared with TRBD2. Trimming at V came to 1 base and at J to 3 bases, leaving 6 bases not matched to a gene. Germline lookup yields CDR1 DFQATT and CDR2 SNEGSKA (reference sequence). The CDR3 length is 14 residues. The CDR3 region is CSARAPAGSYEQYF. The CDR3 DNA follows: TGCAGTGCTAGAGCACCAGCGGGGAGCTACGAGCAGTACTTC.

This clonotype was seen only a few times. The CDR3 nucleotides are TGTGCCAGCGGCCCCATCCAAGGCCTCGATATGAACACTGAAGCTTTCTTT. It translates to CASGPIQGLDMNTEAFF. This chain joins TRBV7-9 and TRBJ1-1, with D unresolved. Germline V gene lookup returns CDR1 SEHNR and CDR2 FQNEAQ (reference sequence). Trimming took 8 bases from V and 0 from J, leaving 22 bases between them. This CDR3 region has 17 residues.

V and J are TRBV20-1 and TRBJ1-1; 9 bases are shared with TRBD1. Trimming at V came to 5 bases and at J to 4 bases, leaving 8 bases not matched to a gene. This CDR3 comprises 14 residues. Germline V CDR1 and CDR2: DFQATT, SNEGSKA (reference sequence). CDR3 in amino acids: CSAPRTGAGTEAFF. The CDR3, as DNA: TGCAGTGCTCCCCGGACAGGGGCGGGCACTGAAGCTTTCTTT.

This sequence joins TRBV28 and TRBJ2-1; D possibly uses TRBD1 or TRBD2 (6 bases each). V was trimmed by 5 bases and J by 7 bases, leaving 15 bases between them. The CDR3 runs to 14 residues. The germline V gene encodes CDR1 MDHEN and CDR2 SYDVKM. CDR3 in DNA: TGTGCCAGCAGTCTCAGGGGTGGGGGGAATGAGCAGTTCTTC. It encodes CASSLRGGGNEQFF.